A selection of T cell receptor beta chains follows, all from one sample in a study of OX40 agonist ivuxolimab in advanced cancers. The table came from immunoSEQ multiplex PCR; TCRdb's copy has only in-frame clones and leaves some out. The data hold about 100,000 clones, with less than 95% observed a single time. This material consisted of CD4+ or CD8+ T cells sorted from blood, taken in a trial of the OX40 agonist ivuxolimab. The receptor set was obtained from an adult with an advanced solid tumor such as melanoma, head and neck, liver or kidney cancer. Each CDR3 is given with its conserved first and last residue.

v_gene	j_gene	CDR3aa
TRBV7-9	TRBJ1-4	CASSFQGSTNEKLFF
TRBV5-4	TRBJ2-3	CASSQTGVVDTQYF
TRBV7-2	TRBJ2-7	CASAEGAGGNYEQYF
TRBV5-1	TRBJ1-2	CASSLPGQGQSGYTF
TRBV15	TRBJ1-6	CATSRDRLDNSPLHF
TRBV28	TRBJ2-2	CASSAGQGAQAGELFF
TRBV6-5	TRBJ2-1	CASRTPSYNEQFF
TRBV5-5	TRBJ2-7	CASSLGQGAYEQYF
TRBV7-8	TRBJ2-2	CASSLVTSGRGTGELFF
TRBV28	TRBJ2-3	CASSLSVSGRGTQYF
TRBV2	TRBJ2-5	CASSGTSGSETQYF
TRBV7-3	TRBJ2-1	CASSLFSSNEQFF
TRBV11-2	TRBJ1-5	CASSSSGQGGNQPQHF
TRBV27	TRBJ1-1	CASGWRLGTEAFF
TRBV6-5	TRBJ1-4	CASRKTGTGDSLFF
TRBV7-8	TRBJ1-1	CASSLADRGDFTEAFF
TRBV6-7	TRBJ1-1	CASITYRGKDTEAFF
TRBV19	TRBJ1-2	CASSLDRAYGYTF
TRBV28	TRBJ2-2	CASSSPLGSSGTGELFF
TRBV18	TRBJ2-7	CASSPRGGRKSYEQYF
TRBV7-2	TRBJ2-3	CASSLSRTSGGLRTDTQYF
TRBV5-1	TRBJ1-2	CASSLAEGVLYGYTF
TRBV19	TRBJ2-7	CASSTRLAGTTYEQYF
TRBV5-1	TRBJ2-3	CASSPSGRDADTQYF
TRBV5-6	TRBJ2-2	CASSFLAGDTGELFF
TRBV5-1	TRBJ1-3	CASSDTGDGGNTIYF
TRBV28	TRBJ2-7	CASSLSAQGYEQYF
TRBV5-4	TRBJ1-2	CASSLEGASYGYTF
TRBV11-3	TRBJ2-1	CASSYSGRYNEQFF
TRBV4-3	TRBJ2-1	CASSQDWGHQLAGADNEQFF
TRBV14	TRBJ2-1	CASSQEGLAVYNEQFF
TRBV28	TRBJ2-7	CASSPGLRLGQYF
TRBV19	TRBJ1-4	CASSTTGAATNEKLFF
TRBV9	TRBJ2-3	CASSVGVGLTDTQYF
TRBV9	TRBJ2-2	CASSVWTGELFF
TRBV10-3	TRBJ2-7	CATAVSYEQYF
TRBV5-8	TRBJ2-7	CASSLLHEQYF
TRBV5-4	TRBJ2-5	CASSPQGSSETQYF
TRBV11-2	TRBJ2-7	CASSSKPASSYEQYF
TRBV6-5	TRBJ1-3	CASSLPGGNTIYF
TRBV18	TRBJ1-3	CASSPPGRSSGNTIYF
TRBV6-1	TRBJ2-5	CASSELETQYF
TRBV30	TRBJ1-1	CAWSVSRNTEAFF
TRBV4-2	TRBJ2-5	CASSQEVEPQETQYF
TRBV5-8	TRBJ1-4	CASKGQGGLTNEKLFF
TRBV11-2	TRBJ2-2	CASSSLSETGELFF
TRBV10-3	TRBJ2-5	CAIRGTNRQETQYF
TRBV7-9	TRBJ2-2	CASREAIGELFF
TRBV19	TRBJ2-3	CASSDSGSRTDTQYF
TRBV9	TRBJ2-2	CASSVVPMDRGQTTGELFF
TRBV1	TRBJ2-1	CTSSQLLGTSGRSNEQFF
TRBV5-1	TRBJ1-1	CASSLSGGNTEAFF
TRBV4-1	TRBJ1-3	CASSQDNAGFRNTIYF
TRBV6-6	TRBJ2-4	CASSYIALAKNIQYF
TRBV6-6	TRBJ1-5	CASKPKQGYQPQHF
TRBV2	TRBJ2-2	CASSRGAGGWTGELFF